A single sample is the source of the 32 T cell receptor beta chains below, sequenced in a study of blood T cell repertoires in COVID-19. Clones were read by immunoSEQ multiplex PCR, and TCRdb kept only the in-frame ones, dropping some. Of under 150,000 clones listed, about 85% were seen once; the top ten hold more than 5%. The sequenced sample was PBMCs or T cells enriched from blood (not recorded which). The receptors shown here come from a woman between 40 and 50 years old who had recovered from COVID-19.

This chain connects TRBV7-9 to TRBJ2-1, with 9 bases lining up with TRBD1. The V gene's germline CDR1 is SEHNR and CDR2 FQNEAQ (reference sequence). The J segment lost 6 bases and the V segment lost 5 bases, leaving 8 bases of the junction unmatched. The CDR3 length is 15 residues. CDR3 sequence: CASSPGTGYSNEQFF. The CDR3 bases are TGTGCCAGCAGCCCCGGGACAGGGTACTCCAATGAGCAGTTCTTC.

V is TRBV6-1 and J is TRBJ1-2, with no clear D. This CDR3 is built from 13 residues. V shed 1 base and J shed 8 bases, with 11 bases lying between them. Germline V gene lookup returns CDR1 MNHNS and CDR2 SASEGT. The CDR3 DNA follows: TGTGCCAGCAGTGAAGTAGCAGCGAACGGCTACACCTTC. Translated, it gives CASSEVAANGYTF.

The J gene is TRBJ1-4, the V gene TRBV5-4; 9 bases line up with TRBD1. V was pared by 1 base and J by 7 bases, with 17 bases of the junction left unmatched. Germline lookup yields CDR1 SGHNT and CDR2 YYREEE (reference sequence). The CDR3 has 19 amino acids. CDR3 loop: CASSLRRRTGVGIGEKLFF. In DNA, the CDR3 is TGTGCCAGCAGCTTGAGGAGGCGGACAGGGGTTGGAATTGGTGAAAAACTGTTTTTT.

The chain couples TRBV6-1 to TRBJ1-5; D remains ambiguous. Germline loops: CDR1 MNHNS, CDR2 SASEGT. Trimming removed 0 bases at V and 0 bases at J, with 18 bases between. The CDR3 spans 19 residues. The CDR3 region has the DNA TGTGCCAGCAGTGAAGCGCCGGTTTTACAGTACCGTAGCAATCAGCCCCAGCATTTT. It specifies CASSEAPVLQYRSNQPQHF.

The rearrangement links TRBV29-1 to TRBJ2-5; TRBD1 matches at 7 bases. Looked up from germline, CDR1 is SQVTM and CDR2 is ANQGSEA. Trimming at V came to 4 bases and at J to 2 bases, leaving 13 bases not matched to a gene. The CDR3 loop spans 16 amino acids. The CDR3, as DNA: TGCAGCGTTGTAGCTTCTGCCAGGGGGTGGCAAGAGACCCAGTACTTC. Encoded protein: CSVVASARGWQETQYF.

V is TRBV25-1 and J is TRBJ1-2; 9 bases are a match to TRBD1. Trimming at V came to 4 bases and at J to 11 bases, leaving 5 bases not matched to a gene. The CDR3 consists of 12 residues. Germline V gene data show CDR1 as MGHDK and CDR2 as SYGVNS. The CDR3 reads CASSGGTGIYTF. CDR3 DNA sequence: TGTGCCAGCAGTGGCGGGACAGGGATTTACACCTTC.

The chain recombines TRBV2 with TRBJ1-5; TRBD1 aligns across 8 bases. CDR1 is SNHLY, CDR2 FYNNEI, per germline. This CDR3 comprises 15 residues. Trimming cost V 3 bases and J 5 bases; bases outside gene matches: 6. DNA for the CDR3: TGTGCCAGCAGTGACTGGCAGGGGGCACATCAGCCCCAGCATTTT. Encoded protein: CASSDWQGAHQPQHF.

CDR3 nucleotides: TGTGCCAGCAGTTTATCGAGGGATAGCATGAACACTGAAGCTTTCTTT. This gives the protein CASSLSRDSMNTEAFF. The V and J genes are TRBV27 and TRBJ1-1, with unresolved D. The CDR3 is 16 residues long. Germline V CDR1 and CDR2: MNHEY, SMNVEV (reference sequence). V gave up 0 bases and J gave up 0 bases, with 11 bases separating them.

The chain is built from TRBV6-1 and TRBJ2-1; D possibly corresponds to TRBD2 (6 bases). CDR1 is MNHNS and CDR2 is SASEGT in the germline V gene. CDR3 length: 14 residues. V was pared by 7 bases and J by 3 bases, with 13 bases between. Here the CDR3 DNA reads TGTGCCAGCATCGGGGACTCCAACTACAATGAGCAGTTCTTC. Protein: CASIGDSNYNEQFF.

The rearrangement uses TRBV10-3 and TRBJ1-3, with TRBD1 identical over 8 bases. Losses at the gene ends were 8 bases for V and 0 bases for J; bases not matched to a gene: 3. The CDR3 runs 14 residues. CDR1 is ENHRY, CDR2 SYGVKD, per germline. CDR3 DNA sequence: TGTGCCATCTTACAGGGGGACTCTGGAAACACCATATATTTT. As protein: CAILQGDSGNTIYF.

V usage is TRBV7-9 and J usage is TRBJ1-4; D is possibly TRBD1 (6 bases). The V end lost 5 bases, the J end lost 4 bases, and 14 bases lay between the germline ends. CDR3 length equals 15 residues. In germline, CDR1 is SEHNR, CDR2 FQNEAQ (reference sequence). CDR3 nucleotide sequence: TGTGCCAGCAGCCTCGGACAGAGTGGTAATGAAAAACTGTTTTTT. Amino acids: CASSLGQSGNEKLFF.

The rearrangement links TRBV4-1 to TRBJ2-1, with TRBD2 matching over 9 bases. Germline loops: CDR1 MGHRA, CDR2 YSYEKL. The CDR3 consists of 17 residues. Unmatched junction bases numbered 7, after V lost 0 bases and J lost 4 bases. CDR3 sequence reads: CASSQDRVREGYNEQFF. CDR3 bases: TGCGCCAGCAGCCAAGATCGGGTGCGGGAGGGGTACAATGAGCAGTTCTTC.

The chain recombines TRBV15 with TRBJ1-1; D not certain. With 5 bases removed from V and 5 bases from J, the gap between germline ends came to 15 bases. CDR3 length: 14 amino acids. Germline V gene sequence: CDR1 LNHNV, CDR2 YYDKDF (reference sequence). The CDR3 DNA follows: TGTGCCACCAGCTTATATCGGACGGGGACTGAAGCTTTCTTT. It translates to CATSLYRTGTEAFF.

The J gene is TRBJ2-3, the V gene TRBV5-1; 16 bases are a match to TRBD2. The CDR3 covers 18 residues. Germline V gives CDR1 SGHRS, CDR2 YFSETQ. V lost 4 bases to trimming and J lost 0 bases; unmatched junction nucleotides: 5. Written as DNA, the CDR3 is TGCGCCAGCAGCCCTGGGACTAGCGGGGGGGCTAGCACAGATACGCAGTATTTT. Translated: CASSPGTSGGASTDTQYF. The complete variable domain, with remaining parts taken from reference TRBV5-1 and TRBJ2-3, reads KAGVTQTPRYLIKTRGQQVTLSCSPISGHRSVSWYQQTPGQGLQFLFEYFSETQRNKGNFPGRFSGRQFSNSRSEMNVSTLELGDSALYLCASSPGTSGGASTDTQYFGPGTRLTVL.

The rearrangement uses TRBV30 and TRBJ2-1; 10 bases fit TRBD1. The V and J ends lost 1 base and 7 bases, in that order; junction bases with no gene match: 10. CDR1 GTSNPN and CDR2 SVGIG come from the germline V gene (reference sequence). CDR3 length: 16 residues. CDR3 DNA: TGTGCCTGGAGTGCATGGACAGGGGGGACGAAGAATGAGCAGTTCTTC. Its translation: CAWSAWTGGTKNEQFF.

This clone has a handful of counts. The CDR3 reads CASLKRQLPNTEAFF. In nucleotides, the CDR3 is TGCGCCAGCCTTAAGCGGCAGCTGCCAAACACTGAAGCTTTCTTT. The chain employs TRBV10-1 and TRBJ1-1; D is undetermined. The germline gives CDR1 WNHNN, CDR2 SYGVQD (reference sequence). V lost 8 bases, J lost 2 bases, and 18 bases lay in between. This CDR3 comprises 15 residues.

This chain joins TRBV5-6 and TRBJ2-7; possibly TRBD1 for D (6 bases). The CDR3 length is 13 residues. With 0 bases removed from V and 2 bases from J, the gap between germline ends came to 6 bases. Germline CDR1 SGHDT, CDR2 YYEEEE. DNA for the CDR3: TGTGCCAGCAGCTTGGAGGGGGCCTACGAGCAGTACTTC. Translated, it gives CASSLEGAYEQYF.

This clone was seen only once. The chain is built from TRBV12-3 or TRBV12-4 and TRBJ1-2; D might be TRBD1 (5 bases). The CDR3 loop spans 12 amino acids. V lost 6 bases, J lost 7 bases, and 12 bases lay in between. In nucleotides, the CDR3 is TGTGCCAGCAGCTCCCCCAGGGTTGGCTACACCTTC. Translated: CASSSPRVGYTF.

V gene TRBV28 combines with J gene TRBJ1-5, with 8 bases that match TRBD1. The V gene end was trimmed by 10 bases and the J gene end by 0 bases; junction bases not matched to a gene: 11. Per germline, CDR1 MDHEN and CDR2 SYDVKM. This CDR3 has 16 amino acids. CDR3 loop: CATQGAAAPSNQPQHF. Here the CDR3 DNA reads TGTGCCACCCAGGGGGCCGCCGCCCCTAGCAATCAGCCCCAGCATTTT.

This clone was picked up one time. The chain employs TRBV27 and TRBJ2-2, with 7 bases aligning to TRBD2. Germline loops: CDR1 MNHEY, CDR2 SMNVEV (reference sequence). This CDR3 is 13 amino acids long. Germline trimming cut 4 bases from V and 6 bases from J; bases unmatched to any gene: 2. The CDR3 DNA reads TGTGCCAGCAGTTCCCGGGGGGCCGGGGAGCTGTTTTTT. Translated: CASSSRGAGELFF.

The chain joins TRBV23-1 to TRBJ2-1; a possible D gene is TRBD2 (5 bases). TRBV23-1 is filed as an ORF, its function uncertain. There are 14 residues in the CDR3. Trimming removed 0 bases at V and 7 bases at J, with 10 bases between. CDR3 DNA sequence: TGCGCCAGCAGTCAATCGGTGGGCGGGAATGAGCAGTTCTTC. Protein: CASSQSVGGNEQFF.

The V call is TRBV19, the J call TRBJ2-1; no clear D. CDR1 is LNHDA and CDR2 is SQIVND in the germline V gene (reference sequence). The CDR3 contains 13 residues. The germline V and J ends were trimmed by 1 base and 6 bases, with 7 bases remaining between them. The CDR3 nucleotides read TGTGCCAGTAGTATAGCCTACGGCAATGAGCAGTTCTTC. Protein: CASSIAYGNEQFF.

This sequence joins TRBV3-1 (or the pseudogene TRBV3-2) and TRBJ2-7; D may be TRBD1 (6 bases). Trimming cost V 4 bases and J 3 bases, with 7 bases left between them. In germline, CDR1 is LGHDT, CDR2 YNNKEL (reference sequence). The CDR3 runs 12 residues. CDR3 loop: CASSPTGYEQYF. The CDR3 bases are TGTGCCAGCAGCCCGACAGGCTACGAGCAGTACTTC.

Here the CDR3 reads CASSLGENQPQHF. The CDR3 region has the DNA TGTGCCAGCAGCTTAGGAGAAAATCAGCCCCAGCATTTT. This chain uses TRBV7-9 with TRBJ1-5; D remains unclear. Germline CDR1 SEHNR, CDR2 FQNEAQ (reference sequence). The CDR3 runs 13 residues. The germline V and J ends were trimmed by 1 base and 4 bases, with 5 bases remaining between them.

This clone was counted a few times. As DNA, the CDR3 is TGCGCCAGCAGCCCATGGACTAGCGGGGTAGTCGACACCGGGGAGCTGTTTTTT. Translated: CASSPWTSGVVDTGELFF. The V and J genes are TRBV4-1 and TRBJ2-2; the match to TRBD2 covers 12 bases. CDR3 size: 18 residues. Germline CDR1 is MGHRA and CDR2 is YSYEKL. V shed 4 bases and J 3 bases; nucleotides not matched to a gene: 9.

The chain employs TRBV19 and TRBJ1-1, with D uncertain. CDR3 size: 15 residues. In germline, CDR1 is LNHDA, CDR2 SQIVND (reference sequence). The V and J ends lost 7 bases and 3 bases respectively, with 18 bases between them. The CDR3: CASKWIGVGDTEAFF. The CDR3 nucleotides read TGTGCCAGTAAATGGATCGGTGTGGGAGACACTGAAGCTTTCTTT.

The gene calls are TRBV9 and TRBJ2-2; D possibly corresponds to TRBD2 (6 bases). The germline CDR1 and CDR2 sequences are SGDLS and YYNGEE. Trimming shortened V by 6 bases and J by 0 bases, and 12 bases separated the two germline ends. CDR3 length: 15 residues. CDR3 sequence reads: CASTLGGSNTGELFF. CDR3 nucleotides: TGTGCCAGCACTCTGGGGGGTTCGAACACCGGGGAGCTGTTTTTT.

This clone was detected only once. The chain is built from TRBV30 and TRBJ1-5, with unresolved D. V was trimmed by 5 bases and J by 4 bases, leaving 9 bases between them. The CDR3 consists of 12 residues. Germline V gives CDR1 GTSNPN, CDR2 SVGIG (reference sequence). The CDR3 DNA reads TGTGCCTGGGGACTATGGAATCAGCCCCAGCATTTT. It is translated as CAWGLWNQPQHF.

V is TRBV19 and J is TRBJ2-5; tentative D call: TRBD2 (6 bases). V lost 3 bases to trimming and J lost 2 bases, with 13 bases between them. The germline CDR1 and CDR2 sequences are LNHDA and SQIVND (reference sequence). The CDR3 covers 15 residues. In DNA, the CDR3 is TGTGCCAGTAGTATCGCTGGGGGACTTCAAGAGACCCAGTACTTC. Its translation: CASSIAGGLQETQYF.

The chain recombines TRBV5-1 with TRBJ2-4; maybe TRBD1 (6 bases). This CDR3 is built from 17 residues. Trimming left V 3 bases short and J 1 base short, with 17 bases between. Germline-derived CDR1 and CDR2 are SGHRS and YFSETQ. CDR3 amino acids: CASSSWTAAGAKNIQYF. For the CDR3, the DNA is TGCGCCAGCAGCTCCTGGACAGCCGCAGGGGCCAAAAACATTCAGTACTTC.

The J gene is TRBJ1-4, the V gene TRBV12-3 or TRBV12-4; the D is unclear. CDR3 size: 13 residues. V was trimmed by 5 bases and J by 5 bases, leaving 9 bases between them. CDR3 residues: CASSLEWNEKLFF. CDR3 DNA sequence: TGTGCCAGCAGTCTGGAGTGGAATGAAAAACTGTTTTTT.

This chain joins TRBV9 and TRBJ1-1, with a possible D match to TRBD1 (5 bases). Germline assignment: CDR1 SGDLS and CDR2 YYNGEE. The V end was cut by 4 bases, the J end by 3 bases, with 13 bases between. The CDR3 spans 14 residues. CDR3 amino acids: CASSWGRPDTEAFF. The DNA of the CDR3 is TGTGCCAGCAGCTGGGGCCGGCCCGACACTGAAGCTTTCTTT.